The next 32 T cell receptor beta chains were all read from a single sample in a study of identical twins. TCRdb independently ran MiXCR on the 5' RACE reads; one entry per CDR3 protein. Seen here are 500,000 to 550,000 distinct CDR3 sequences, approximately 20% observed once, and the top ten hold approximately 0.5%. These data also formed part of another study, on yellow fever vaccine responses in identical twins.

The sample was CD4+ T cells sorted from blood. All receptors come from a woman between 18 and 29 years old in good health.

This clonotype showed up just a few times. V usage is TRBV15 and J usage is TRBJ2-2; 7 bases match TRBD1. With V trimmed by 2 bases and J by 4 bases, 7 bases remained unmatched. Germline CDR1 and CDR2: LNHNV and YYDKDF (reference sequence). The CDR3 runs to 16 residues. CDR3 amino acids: CATSRFPDRSTGELFF. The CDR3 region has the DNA TGTGCCACCAGCAGATTTCCGGACAGGAGCACCGGGGAGCTGTTTTTT.

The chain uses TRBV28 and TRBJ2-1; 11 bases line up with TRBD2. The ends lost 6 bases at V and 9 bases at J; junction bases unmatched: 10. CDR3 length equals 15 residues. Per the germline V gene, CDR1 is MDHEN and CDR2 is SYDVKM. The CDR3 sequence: CASSLLAGGRGEQFF. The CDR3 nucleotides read TGTGCCAGCAGCCTCTTAGCGGGAGGGCGCGGTGAGCAGTTCTTC.

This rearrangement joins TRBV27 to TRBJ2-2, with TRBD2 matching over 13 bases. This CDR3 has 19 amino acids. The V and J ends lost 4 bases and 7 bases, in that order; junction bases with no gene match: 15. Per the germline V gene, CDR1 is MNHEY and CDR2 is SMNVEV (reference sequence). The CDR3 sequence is CASSSHVGLAGVSGGELFF. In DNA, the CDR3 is TGTGCCAGCAGTTCACACGTCGGACTAGCGGGAGTTTCGGGCGGGGAGCTGTTTTTT.

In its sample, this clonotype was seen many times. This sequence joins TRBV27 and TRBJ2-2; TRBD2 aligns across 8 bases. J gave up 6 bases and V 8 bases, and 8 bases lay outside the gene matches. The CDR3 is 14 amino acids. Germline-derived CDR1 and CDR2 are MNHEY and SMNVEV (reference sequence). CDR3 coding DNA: TGTGCCAGCGGGGGACTAGAAGGGCCCGGGGAGCTGTTTTTT. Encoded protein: CASGGLEGPGELFF.

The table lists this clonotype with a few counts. CDR3 amino acids: CASSPRVAGSSYNEQFF. The CDR3 DNA reads as TGTGCCAGCAGTCCCCGGGTAGCGGGGAGCTCCTACAATGAGCAGTTCTTC. The genes are TRBV27 and TRBJ2-1, with 8 bases that match TRBD2. J lost 0 bases, V lost 5 bases, and 9 bases had no gene match. The CDR3 is 17 residues long. Germline V lookup: CDR1 MNHEY, CDR2 SMNVEV (reference sequence).

CDR3 residues: CASSRSTGYNQPQHF. In DNA form, the CDR3 reads TGTGCCAGCAGTCGGAGCACAGGCTACAATCAGCCCCAGCATTTT. This chain connects TRBV7-8 to TRBJ1-5, with D perhaps matching TRBD1 (5 bases). The germline CDR1 and CDR2 sequences are SGHVS and FQNEAQ. V lost 6 bases, J lost 3 bases, and 15 bases lay in between. This CDR3 spans 15 amino acids.

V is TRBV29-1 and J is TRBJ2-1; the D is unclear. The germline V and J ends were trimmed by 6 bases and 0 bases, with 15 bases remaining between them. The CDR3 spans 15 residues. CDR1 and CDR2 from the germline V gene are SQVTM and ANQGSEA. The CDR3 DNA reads TGCAGCGTAGACGTCCATACGAGCTCCTACAATGAGCAGTTCTTC. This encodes CSVDVHTSSYNEQFF.

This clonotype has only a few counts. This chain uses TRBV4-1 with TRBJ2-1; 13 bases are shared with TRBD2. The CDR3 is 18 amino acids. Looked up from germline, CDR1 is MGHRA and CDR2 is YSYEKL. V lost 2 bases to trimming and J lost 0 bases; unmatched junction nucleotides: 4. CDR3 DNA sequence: TGCGCCAGCAGCCAAAAGACTAGCGGGGGGTTCTCCTACAATGAGCAGTTCTTC. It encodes CASSQKTSGGFSYNEQFF.

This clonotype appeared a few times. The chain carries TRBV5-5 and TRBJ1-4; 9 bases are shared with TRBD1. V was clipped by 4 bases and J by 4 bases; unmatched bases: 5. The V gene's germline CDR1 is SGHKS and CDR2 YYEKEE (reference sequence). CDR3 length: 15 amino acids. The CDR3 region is CASSQPTGGNEKLFF. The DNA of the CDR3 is TGTGCCAGCAGCCAGCCGACAGGGGGTAATGAAAAACTGTTTTTT.

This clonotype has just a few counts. The chain's CDR3 is CASSLSGPLYGYTF. The CDR3 DNA is TGCGCCAGCAGCTTGAGCGGACCACTGTATGGCTACACCTTC. The chain links TRBV5-1 to TRBJ1-2, with D unclear. The CDR3 is 14 residues long. CDR1 is SGHRS and CDR2 is YFSETQ in the germline V gene. V lost 1 base, J lost 5 bases, and 12 bases lay in between.

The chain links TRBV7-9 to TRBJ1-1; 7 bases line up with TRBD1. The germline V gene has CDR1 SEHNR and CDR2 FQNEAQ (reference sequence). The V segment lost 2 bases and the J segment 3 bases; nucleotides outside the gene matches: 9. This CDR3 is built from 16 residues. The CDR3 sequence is CASSLSPRGSYTEAFF. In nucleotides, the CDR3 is TGTGCCAGCAGCTTAAGCCCCAGGGGGTCCTACACTGAAGCTTTCTTT.

The chain's CDR3 is CASSLPGGGGSYNEQFF. As DNA, the CDR3 is TGTGCCAGCAGCTTGCCCGGTGGCGGAGGCTCCTACAATGAGCAGTTCTTC. The chain has TRBV11-2 and TRBJ2-1; possible D gene TRBD2, 5 bases. Germline assignment: CDR1 SGHAT and CDR2 FQNNGV. The CDR3 spans 17 residues. V shed 3 bases and J shed 0 bases, with 15 bases lying between them.

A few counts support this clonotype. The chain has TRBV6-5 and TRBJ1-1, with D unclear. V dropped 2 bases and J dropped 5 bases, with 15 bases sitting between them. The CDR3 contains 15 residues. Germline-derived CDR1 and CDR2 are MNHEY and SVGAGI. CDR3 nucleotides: TGTGCCAGCAGTTACGGTTCAGCGAGTGGAACTGAAGCTTTCTTT. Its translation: CASSYGSASGTEAFF.

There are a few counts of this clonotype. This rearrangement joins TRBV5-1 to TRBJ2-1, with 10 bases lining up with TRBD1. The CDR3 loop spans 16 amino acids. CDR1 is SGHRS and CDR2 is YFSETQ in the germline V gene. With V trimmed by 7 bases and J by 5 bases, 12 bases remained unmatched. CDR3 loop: CASPSCPGTGDNEQFF. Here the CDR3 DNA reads TGCGCCAGCCCCTCATGTCCCGGGACAGGGGACAATGAGCAGTTCTTC.

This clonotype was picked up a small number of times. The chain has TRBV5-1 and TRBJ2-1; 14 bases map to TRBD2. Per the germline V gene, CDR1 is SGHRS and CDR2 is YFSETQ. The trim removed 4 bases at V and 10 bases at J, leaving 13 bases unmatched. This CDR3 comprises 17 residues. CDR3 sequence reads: CASSQYKTSGRAGEQFF. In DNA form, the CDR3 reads TGCGCCAGCAGCCAATATAAGACTAGCGGGAGGGCCGGGGAGCAGTTCTTC.

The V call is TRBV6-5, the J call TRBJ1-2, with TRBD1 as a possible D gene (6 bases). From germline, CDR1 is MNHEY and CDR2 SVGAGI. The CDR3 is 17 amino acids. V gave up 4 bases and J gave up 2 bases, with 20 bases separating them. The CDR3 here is CASSLRDTYQTNYGYTF. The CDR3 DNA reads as TGTGCCAGCAGTTTACGGGACACTTATCAAACCAACTATGGCTACACCTTC.

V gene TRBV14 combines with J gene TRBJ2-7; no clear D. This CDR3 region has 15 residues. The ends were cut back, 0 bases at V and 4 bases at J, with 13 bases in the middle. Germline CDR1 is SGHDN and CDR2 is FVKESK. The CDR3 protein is CASSQDLGIGYEQYF. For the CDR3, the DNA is TGTGCCAGCAGCCAAGATTTGGGGATCGGGTACGAGCAGTACTTC.

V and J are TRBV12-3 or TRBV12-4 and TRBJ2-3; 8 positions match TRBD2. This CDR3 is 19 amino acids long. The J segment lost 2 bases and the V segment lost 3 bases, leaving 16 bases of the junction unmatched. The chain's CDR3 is CASSLSHRLAQAYTDTQYF. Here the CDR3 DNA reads TGTGCCAGCAGTTTGTCCCACCGACTAGCGCAAGCTTACACAGATACGCAGTATTTT.

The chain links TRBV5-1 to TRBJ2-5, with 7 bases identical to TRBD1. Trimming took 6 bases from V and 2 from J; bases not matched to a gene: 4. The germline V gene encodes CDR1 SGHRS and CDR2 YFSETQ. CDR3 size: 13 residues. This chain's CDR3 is CASTQDRQETQYF. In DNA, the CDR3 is TGCGCCAGCACCCAGGACAGGCAAGAGACCCAGTACTTC.

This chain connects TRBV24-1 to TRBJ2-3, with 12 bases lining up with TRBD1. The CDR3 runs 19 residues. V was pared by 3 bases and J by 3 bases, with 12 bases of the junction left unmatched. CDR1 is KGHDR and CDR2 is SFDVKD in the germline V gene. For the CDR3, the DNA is TGTGCCACCAGTGATCCAGCCCGGGACAGGGGGCGCAAGACAGATACGCAGTATTTT. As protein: CATSDPARDRGRKTDTQYF.

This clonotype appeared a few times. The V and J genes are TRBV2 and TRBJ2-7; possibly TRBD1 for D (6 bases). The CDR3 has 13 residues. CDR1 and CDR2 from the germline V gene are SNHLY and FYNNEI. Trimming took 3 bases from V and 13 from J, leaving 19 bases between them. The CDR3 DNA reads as TGTGCCAGCAGTGATGATTCGACAGGCCTCGAATACTTC. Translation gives CASSDDSTGLEYF.

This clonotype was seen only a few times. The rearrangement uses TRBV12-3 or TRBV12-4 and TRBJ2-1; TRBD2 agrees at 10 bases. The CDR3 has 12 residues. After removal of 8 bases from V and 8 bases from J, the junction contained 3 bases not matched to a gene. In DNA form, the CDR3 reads TGTGCCAGCCTAGCGGGAGAGGATGAGCAGTTCTTC. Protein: CASLAGEDEQFF.

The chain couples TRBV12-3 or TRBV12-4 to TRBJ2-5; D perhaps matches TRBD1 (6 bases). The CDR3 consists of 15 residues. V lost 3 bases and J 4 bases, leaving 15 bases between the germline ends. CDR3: CASSLARKGGETQYF. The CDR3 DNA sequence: TGTGCCAGCAGTTTGGCGCGGAAAGGGGGAGAGACCCAGTACTTC.

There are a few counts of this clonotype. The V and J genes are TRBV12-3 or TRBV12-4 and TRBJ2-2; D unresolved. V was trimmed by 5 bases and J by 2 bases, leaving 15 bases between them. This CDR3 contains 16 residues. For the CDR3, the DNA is TGTGCCAGCAGTCTCCGATTCATAGAAAACACCGGGGAGCTGTTTTTT. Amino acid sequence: CASSLRFIENTGELFF.

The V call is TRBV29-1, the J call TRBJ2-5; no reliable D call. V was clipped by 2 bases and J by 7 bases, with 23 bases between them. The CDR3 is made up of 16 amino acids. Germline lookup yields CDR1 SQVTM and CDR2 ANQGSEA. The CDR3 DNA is TGCAGCGTTGAAAGGTTCGGGCAAGGTGGGATTAGGACCCAGTACTTC. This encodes CSVERFGQGGIRTQYF.

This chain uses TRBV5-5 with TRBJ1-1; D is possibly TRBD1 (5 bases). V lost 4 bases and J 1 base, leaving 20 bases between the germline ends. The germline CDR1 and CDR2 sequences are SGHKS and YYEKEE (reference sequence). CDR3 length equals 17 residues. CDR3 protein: CASSHFSPGRQNTEAFF. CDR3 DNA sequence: TGTGCCAGCAGCCATTTCTCACCGGGACGGCAGAACACTGAAGCTTTCTTT.

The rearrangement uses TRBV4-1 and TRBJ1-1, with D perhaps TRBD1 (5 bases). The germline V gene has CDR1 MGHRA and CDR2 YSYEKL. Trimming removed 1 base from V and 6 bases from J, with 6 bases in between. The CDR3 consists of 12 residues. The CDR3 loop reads CASSQVGAEAFF. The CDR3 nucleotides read TGCGCCAGCAGCCAAGTGGGGGCTGAAGCTTTCTTT.

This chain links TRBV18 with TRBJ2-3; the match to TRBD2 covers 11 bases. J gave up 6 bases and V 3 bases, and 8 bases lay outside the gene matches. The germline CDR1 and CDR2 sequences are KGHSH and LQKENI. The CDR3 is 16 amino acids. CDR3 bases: TGTGCCAGCTCACCTATCGGAACTAGCGGGAGTGATACGCAGTATTTT. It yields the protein CASSPIGTSGSDTQYF.

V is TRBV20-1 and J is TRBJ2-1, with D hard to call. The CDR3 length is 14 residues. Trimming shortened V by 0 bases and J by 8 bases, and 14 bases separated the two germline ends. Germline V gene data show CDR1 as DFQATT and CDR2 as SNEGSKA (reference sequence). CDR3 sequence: CSARDPGVPDEQFF. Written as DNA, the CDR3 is TGCAGTGCTAGAGACCCTGGGGTCCCCGATGAGCAGTTCTTC.

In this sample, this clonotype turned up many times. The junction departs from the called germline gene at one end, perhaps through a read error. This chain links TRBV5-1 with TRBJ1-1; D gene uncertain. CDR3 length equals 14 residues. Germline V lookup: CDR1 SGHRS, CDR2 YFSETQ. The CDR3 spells CASSLEGGNTEAFF. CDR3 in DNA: TGTGCCAGCAGTTTGGAGGGCGGGAACACTGAAGCTTTCTTT.

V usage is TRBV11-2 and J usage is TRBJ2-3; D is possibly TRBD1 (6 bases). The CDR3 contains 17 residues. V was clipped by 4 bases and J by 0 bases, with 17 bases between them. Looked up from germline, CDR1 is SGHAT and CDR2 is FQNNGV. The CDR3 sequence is CASSSSPGTYSTDTQYF. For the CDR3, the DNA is TGTGCCAGCAGCTCTAGTCCCGGGACATATAGCACAGATACGCAGTATTTT.

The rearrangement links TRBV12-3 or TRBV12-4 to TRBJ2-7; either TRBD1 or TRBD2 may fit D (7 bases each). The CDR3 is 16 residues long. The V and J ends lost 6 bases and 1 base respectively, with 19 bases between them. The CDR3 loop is CASSRGVTGLSYEQYF. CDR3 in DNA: TGTGCCAGCAGCCGGGGGGTGACAGGGTTATCCTACGAGCAGTACTTC.